These 10 T cell receptor beta chains came from one sample sequenced in a study of Graves' ophthalmopathy and Graves' hyperthyroidism. CDR3 regions of TCR beta were amplified from RNA transcripts. The workflow started with a first-round RT-PCR run with HTBI primers and then moved on to a second-round multiplex PCR. TCRdb re-called the multiplex PCR reads through MiXCR, storing one row per CDR3 protein. The sample records a few hundred thousand distinct CDR3 sequences, about two fifths being singletons. What was sequenced was peripheral blood or thyroid tissue (not recorded which). The receptors were sampled from an adult man with Graves' hyperthyroidism.

As regards this clonotype: A junction end diverges from the germline sequence, so it may reflect a read error. The rearrangement uses TRBV24-1 and TRBJ2-3, with 11 bases lining up with TRBD1. Germline V gene data show CDR1 as KGHDR and CDR2 as SFDVKD. This CDR3 has 15 residues. CDR3 nucleotides: TGTGTCACCAGTGATACCGGGACAGGGGGAGATACGCAGTATTTT. Its translation: CVTSDTGTGGDTQYF.

This sequence joins TRBV15 and TRBJ1-5; no clear D gene. The CDR3 totals 14 residues. The V and J ends lost 5 bases and 5 bases respectively, with 13 bases between them. From germline, CDR1 is LNHNV and CDR2 YYDKDF (reference sequence). CDR3 coding DNA: TGTGCCACCAGCTTGGCGGCAGGAGATCAGCCCCAGCATTTT. It encodes CATSLAAGDQPQHF. Full variable domain (rest looked up from reference TRBV15 and TRBJ1-5): DAMVIQNPRYQVTQFGKPVTLSCSQTLNHNVMYWYQQKSSQAPKLLFHYYDKDFNNEADTPDNFQSRRPNTSFCFLDIRSPGLGDTAMYLCATSLAAGDQPQHFGDGTRLSIL.

This clonotype was detected ten times or more. CDR3 residues: CSAREVTGNSPLHF. The CDR3 DNA is TGCAGTGCTAGAGAGGTGACAGGGAACTCACCCCTCCACTTT. V is TRBV20-1 and J is TRBJ1-6, with 7 bases aligning to TRBD1. Germline-derived CDR1 and CDR2 are DFQATT and SNEGSKA (reference sequence). The CDR3 runs 14 residues. The V gene end was trimmed by 0 bases and the J gene end by 10 bases; junction bases not matched to a gene: 6.

This clonotype occurred many times. The V gene is TRBV10-2, the J gene TRBJ2-7; 9 positions match TRBD1. From germline, CDR1 is WSHSY and CDR2 SAAADI. The ends lost 6 bases at V and 3 bases at J; junction bases unmatched: 6. There are 14 residues in the CDR3. The CDR3 DNA sequence: TGCGCCAGCAGGCCCGACAGGGGGAACTACGAGCAGTACTTC. This sequence encodes CASRPDRGNYEQYF.

Only one count was recorded for this clonotype. The chain has TRBV29-1 and TRBJ2-7, with 12 bases aligning to TRBD1. The germline gives CDR1 SQVTM, CDR2 ANQGSEA. This CDR3 has 14 residues. With V trimmed by 6 bases and J by 7 bases, 10 bases remained unmatched. The CDR3 loop is CSVVPGQGAPEQYF. The CDR3 DNA reads as TGCAGCGTGGTACCGGGACAGGGGGCGCCTGAGCAGTACTTC.

There are many counts of this clonotype. The V and J genes are TRBV7-2 and TRBJ1-6; D gene ambiguous. V gave up 5 bases and J gave up 2 bases, with 10 bases separating them. The CDR3 is 15 residues long. Germline loops: CDR1 SGHTA, CDR2 FQGNSA. Here the CDR3 reads CASSIRGTYNSPLHF. Here the CDR3 DNA reads TGTGCCAGCAGCATCAGAGGAACCTATAATTCACCCCTCCACTTT.

This chain joins TRBV20-1 and TRBJ2-7; TRBD2 matches 8 bases. Germline CDR1 DFQATT, CDR2 SNEGSKA (reference sequence). The CDR3 length is 15 residues. The trim removed 3 bases at V and 7 bases at J, leaving 14 bases unmatched. CDR3 loop: CSASEAGGDLNEQYF. The DNA for the CDR3 is TGCAGTGCTAGTGAGGCGGGAGGAGATCTGAATGAGCAGTACTTC.

For this clonotype: A much larger clone lies one base from this, so it may be a read error. The CDR3 DNA sequence: TGTGCCACCCGAACAGACCAGAGTGAAAAACTGTTTTTT. The encoded protein is CATRTDQSEKLFF. This sequence joins TRBV10-3 and TRBJ1-4; D remains unclear. The V gene lost 10 bases and the J gene lost 7 bases, with 16 bases spanning the gap. The CDR3 length is 13 residues. Germline-derived CDR1 and CDR2 are ENHRY and SYGVKD.

The rearrangement joins TRBV2 to TRBJ1-2, with 7 bases identical to TRBD1. V shed 7 bases, J shed 5 bases, and the junction held 10 bases outside the gene matches. The CDR3 sequence is 14 residues long. Germline assignment: CDR1 SNHLY and CDR2 FYNNEI. The CDR3 region has the DNA TGTGCCAGCATGGCGAGGGGGCTTGGGTATGGCTACACCTTC. Protein product: CASMARGLGYGYTF.

This clonotype was observed a few times. The rearrangement links TRBV24-1 to TRBJ1-5; no definite D call. Trimming took off 3 bases at V and 11 bases at J, with 19 bases between the two ends. The germline V gene has CDR1 KGHDR and CDR2 SFDVKD. CDR3 length equals 15 residues. CDR3 DNA: TGTGCCACCAGTGATCAGACTAGCGTCCAAGAGACCCAGCATTTT. Its protein product is CATSDQTSVQETQHF.